This T cell receptor beta chain emerged from a study of blood T cell repertoires in COVID-19. The authors' processing: Reference gene primer amplification yielded estimated nucleated cell counts. Profiling relied on immunoSEQ multiplex PCR, and the TCRdb table lists in-frame clones only, not all of them. Clone size and V and J calls were adopted from that table, with D and trimming inferred from the DNA. The profile shows 95,000 to 110,000 clones, roughly 85% of them singletons. The V segment lost 6 bases and the J segment 7 bases; nucleotides outside the gene matches: 9. The CDR3 sequence is 14 residues long. Germline CDR1 ENHRY, CDR2 SYGVKD.

The receptor comes from a man aged 45-60 years in a cohort sampled during active COVID-19. Material: peripheral blood. This rearrangement joins TRBV10-3 to TRBJ1-1; 9 bases align to TRBD1. The chain's CDR3 is CAIRTVTGGNEAFF. CDR3 DNA: TGTGCCATCAGGACCGTTACAGGGGGCAATGAAGCTTTCTTT.